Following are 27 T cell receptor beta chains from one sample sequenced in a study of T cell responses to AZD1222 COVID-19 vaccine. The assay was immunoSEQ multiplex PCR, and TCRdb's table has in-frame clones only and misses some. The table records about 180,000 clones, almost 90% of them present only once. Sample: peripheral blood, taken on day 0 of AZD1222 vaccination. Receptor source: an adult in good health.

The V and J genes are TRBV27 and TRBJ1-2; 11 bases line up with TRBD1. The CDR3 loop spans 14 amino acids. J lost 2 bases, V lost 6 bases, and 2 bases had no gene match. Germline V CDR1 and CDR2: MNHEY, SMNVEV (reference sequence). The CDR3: CASSRDRGNYGYTF. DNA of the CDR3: TGTGCCAGCAGCCGGGACAGGGGGAACTATGGCTACACCTTC.

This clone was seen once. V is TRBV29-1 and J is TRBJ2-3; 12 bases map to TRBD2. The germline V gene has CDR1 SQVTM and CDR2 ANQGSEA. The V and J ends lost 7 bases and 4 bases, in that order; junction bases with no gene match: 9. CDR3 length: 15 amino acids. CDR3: CSARGLAGLPDTQYF. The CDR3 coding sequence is TGCAGCGCCCGTGGACTAGCGGGACTCCCAGATACGCAGTATTTT.

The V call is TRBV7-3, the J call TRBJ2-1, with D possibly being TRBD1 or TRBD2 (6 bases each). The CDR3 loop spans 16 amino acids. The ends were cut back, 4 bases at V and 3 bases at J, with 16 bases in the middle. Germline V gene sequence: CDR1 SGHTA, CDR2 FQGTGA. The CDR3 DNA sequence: TGTGCCAGCAGCTCCCAATCCGGGGGCATCTACAATGAGCAGTTCTTC. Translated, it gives CASSSQSGGIYNEQFF.

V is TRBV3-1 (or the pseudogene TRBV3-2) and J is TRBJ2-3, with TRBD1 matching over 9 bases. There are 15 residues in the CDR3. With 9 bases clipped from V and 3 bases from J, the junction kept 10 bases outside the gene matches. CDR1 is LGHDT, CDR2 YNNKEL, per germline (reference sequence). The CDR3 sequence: CASSRPGQGTDTQYF. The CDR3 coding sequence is TGTGCCAGTTCCAGACCGGGACAGGGAACAGATACGCAGTATTTT.

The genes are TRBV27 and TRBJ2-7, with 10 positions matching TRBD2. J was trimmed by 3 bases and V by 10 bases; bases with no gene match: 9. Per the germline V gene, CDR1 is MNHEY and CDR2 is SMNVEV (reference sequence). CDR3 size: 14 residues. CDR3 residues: CATLRASGSYEQYF. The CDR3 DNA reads TGTGCCACCCTCCGGGCTAGCGGGAGCTACGAGCAGTACTTC.

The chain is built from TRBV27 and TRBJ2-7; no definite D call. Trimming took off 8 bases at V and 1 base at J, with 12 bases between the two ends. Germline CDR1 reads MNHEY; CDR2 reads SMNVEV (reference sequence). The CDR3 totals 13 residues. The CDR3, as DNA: TGTGCCAGCGGTCCTTCAGGATCCTACGAGCAGTACTTC. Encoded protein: CASGPSGSYEQYF.

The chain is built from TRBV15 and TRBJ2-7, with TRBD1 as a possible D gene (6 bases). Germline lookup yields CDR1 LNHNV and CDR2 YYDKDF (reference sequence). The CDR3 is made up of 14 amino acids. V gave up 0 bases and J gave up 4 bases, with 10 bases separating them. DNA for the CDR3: TGTGCCACCAGCAGAGAAAGAGGGGGTTACGAGCAGTACTTC. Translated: CATSRERGGYEQYF.

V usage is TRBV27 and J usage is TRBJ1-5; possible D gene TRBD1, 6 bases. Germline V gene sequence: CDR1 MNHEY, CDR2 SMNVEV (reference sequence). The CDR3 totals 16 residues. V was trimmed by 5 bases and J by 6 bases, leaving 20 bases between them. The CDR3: CASSPSRGPAGQPQHF. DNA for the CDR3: TGTGCCAGCAGTCCTAGCAGGGGACCGGCCGGTCAGCCCCAGCATTTT.

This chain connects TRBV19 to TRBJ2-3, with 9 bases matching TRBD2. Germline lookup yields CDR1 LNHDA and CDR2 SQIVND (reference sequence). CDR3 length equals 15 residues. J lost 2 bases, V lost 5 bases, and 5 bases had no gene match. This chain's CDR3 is CASSSASGVTDTQYF. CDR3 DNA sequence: TGTGCCAGTAGTTCGGCTAGCGGGGTCACAGATACGCAGTATTTT.

This CDR3 is CASSFYRDQPQHF. The CDR3, as DNA: TGTGCCAGCAGTTTTTATAGGGATCAGCCCCAGCATTTT. The chain employs TRBV28 and TRBJ1-5; D is uncertain. Germline CDR1 and CDR2: MDHEN and SYDVKM. V was clipped by 3 bases and J by 5 bases, with 8 bases between them. The CDR3 covers 13 residues. Combining the CDR3 with reference TRBV28 and TRBJ1-5 gives the whole variable domain DVKVTQSSRYLVKRTGEKVFLECVQDMDHENMFWYRQDPGLGLRLIYFSYDVKMKEKGDIPEGYSVSREKKERFSLILESASTNQTSMYLCASSFYRDQPQHFGDGTRLSIL.

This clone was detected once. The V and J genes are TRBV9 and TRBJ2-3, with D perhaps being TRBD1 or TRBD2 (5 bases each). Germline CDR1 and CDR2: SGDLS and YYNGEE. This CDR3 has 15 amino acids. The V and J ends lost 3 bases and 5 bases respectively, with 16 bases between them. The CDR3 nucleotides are TGTGCCAGCAGCGCCTGGGGACGGATCTTAGATACGCAGTATTTT. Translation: CASSAWGRILDTQYF.

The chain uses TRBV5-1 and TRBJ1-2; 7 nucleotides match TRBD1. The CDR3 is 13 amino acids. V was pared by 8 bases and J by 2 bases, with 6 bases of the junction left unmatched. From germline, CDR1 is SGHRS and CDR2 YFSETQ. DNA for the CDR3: TGCGCCAGTAGGGACAGCTTAAACTATGGCTACACCTTC. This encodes CASRDSLNYGYTF.

The CDR3 region has the DNA TGTGCCAGCAGCCCGGGACGGAACTATGGCTACACCTTC. As protein: CASSPGRNYGYTF. V is TRBV12-3 or TRBV12-4 and J is TRBJ1-2, with D perhaps matching TRBD1 (5 bases). The CDR3 length is 13 residues. V was pared by 6 bases and J by 2 bases, with 10 bases between.

The CDR3 DNA follows: TGCGCCAGCAGCAGTGAAGCTGGTAACACCGGGGAGCTGTTTTTT. Protein sequence: CASSSEAGNTGELFF. V gene TRBV5-1 combines with J gene TRBJ2-2; the D is unclear. The CDR3 contains 15 residues. Germline CDR1 SGHRS, CDR2 YFSETQ. Trimming shortened V by 4 bases and J by 2 bases, and 12 bases separated the two germline ends.

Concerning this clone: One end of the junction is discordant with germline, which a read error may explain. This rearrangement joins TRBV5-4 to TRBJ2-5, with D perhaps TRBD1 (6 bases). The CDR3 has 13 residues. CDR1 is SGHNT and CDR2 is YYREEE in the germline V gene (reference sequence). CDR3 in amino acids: CASSLDSEETQYF. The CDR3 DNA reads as TGTGCCAGCAGTTTGGACAGCGAAGAGACCCAGTACTTC.

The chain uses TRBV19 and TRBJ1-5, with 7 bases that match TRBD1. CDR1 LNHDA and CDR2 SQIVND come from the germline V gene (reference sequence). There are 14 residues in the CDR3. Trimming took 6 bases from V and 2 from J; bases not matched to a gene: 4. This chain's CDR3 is CASSPTGGNQPQHF. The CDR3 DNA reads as TGTGCCAGTAGCCCCACAGGGGGCAATCAGCCCCAGCATTTT.

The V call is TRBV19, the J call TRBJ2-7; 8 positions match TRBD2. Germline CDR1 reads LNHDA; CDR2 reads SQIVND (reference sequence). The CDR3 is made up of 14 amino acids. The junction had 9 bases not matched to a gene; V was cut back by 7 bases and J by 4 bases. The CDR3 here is CASTFSGTHYEQYF. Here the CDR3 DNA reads TGTGCCAGTACCTTTAGCGGGACACATTACGAGCAGTACTTC. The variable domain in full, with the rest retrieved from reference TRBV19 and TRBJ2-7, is DGGITQSPKYLFRKEGQNVTLSCEQNLNHDAMYWYRQDPGQGLRLIYYSQIVNDFQKGDIAEGYSVSREKKESFPLTVTSAQKNPTAFYLCASTFSGTHYEQYFGPGTRLTVT.

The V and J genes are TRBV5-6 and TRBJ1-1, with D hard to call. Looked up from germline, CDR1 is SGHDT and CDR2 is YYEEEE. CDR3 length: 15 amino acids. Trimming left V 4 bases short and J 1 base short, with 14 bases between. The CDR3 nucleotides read TGTGCCAGCAGCCGAATTGGGCAGACGAACACTGAAGCTTTCTTT. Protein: CASSRIGQTNTEAFF.

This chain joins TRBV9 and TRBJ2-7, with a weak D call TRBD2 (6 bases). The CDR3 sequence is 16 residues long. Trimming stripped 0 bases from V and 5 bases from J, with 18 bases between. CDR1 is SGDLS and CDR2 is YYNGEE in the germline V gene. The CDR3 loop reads CASSVGLWEREDEQYF. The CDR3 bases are TGTGCCAGCAGCGTAGGCCTATGGGAGAGGGAGGACGAGCAGTACTTC.

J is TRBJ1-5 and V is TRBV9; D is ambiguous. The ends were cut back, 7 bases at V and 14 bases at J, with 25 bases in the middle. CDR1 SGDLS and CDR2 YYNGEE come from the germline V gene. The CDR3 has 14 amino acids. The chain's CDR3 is CASDDGITSGGKHF. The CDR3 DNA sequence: TGTGCCAGCGATGACGGCATAACATCAGGTGGGAAGCATTTT. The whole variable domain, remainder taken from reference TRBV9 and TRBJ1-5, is DSGVTQTPKHLITATGQRVTLRCSPRSGDLSVYWYQQSLDQGLQFLIQYYNGEERAKGNILERFSAQQFPDLHSELNLSSLELGDSALYFCASDDGITSGGKHFGDGTRLSIL.

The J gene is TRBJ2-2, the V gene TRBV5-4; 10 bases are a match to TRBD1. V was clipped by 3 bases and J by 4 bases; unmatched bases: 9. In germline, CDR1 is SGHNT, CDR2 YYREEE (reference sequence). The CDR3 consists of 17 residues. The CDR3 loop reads CASSSFKDRGSTGELFF. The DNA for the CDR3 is TGTGCCAGCAGCTCGTTTAAGGACAGGGGGAGCACCGGGGAGCTGTTTTTT.

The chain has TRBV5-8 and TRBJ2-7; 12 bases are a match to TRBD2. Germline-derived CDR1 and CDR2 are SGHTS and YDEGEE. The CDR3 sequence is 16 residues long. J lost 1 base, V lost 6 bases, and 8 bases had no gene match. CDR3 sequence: CASTLAGGRWSYEQYF. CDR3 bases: TGTGCCAGCACCCTAGCGGGAGGGCGATGGTCCTACGAGCAGTACTTC.

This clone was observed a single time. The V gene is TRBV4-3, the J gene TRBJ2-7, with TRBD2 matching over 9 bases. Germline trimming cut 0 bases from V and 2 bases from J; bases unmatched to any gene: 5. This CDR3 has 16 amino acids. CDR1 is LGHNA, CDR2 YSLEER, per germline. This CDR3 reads CASSQDTSGSPYEQYF. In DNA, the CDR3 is TGCGCCAGCAGCCAAGACACTAGCGGGTCCCCCTACGAGCAGTACTTC.

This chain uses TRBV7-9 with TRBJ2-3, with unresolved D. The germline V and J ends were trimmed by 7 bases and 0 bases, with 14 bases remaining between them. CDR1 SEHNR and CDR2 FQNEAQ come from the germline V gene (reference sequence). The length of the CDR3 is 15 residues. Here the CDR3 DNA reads TGTGCCAGCACCGTAGCAAGTTTTAGCACAGATACGCAGTATTTT. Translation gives CASTVASFSTDTQYF.

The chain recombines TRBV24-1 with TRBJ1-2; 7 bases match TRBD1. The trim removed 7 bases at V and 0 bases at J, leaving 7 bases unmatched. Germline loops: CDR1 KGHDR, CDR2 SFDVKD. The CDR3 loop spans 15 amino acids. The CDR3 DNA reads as TGTGCCACCAGCCCCGGGACAGCATCTAACTATGGCTACACCTTC. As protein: CATSPGTASNYGYTF.

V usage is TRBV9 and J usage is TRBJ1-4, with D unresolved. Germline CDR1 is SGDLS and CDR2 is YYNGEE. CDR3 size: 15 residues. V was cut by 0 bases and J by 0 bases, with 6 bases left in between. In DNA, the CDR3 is TGTGCCAGCAGCGTAGCTTCCGCAACTAATGAAAAACTGTTTTTT. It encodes CASSVASATNEKLFF.

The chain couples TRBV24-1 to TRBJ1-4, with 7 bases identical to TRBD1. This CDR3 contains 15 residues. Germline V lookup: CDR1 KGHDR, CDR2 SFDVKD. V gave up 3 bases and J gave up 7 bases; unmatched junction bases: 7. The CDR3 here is CATSDNRGGIEKLFF. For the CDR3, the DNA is TGTGCCACCAGTGATAACAGGGGAGGTATTGAAAAACTGTTTTTT.